Listed here are 25 T cell receptor beta chains from one sample, sequenced in a study of T cells in narcolepsy. The table came from immunoSEQ multiplex PCR; TCRdb's copy has only in-frame clones and leaves some out. The table includes tens of thousands of clones, less than 90% detected once. Material: CD45RA- memory CD4+ T cells from PBMCs. All receptors come from a human donor with narcolepsy.

The J gene is TRBJ1-5, the V gene TRBV6-1; no firm D call. V shed 0 bases and J shed 4 bases, with 4 bases lying between them. Germline V gene lookup returns CDR1 MNHNS and CDR2 SASEGT. The length of the CDR3 is 13 residues. In DNA, the CDR3 is TGTGCCAGCAGTGAAGCGATGAATCAGCCCCAGCATTTT. Translated, it gives CASSEAMNQPQHF.

The rearrangement uses TRBV19 and TRBJ1-1; the match to TRBD1 covers 8 bases. Per germline, CDR1 LNHDA and CDR2 SQIVND (reference sequence). The ends lost 9 bases at V and 2 bases at J; junction bases unmatched: 17. CDR3 length: 17 amino acids. The CDR3 DNA reads TGTGCCAGCTCGCGCTTGCGGGACAGGTCAGTCAACACTGAAGCTTTCTTT. Its translation is CASSRLRDRSVNTEAFF.

This clone was counted only a few times. The V and J genes are TRBV10-3 and TRBJ2-4, with D maybe TRBD2 (8 bases). With 5 bases removed from V and 5 bases from J, the gap between germline ends came to 16 bases. The CDR3 covers 15 residues. The V gene's germline CDR1 is ENHRY and CDR2 SYGVKD. CDR3 coding DNA: TGTGCCATCAGTTCGGGAGGGGGCGGGGAAAACATTCAGTACTTC. It encodes CAISSGGGGENIQYF.

The chain joins TRBV5-4 to TRBJ1-2; 7 nucleotides agree with TRBD1. Germline V gene lookup returns CDR1 SGHNT and CDR2 YYREEE (reference sequence). The CDR3 runs 16 residues. J gave up 7 bases and V 4 bases, and 16 bases lay outside the gene matches. The CDR3 here is CASSPPTGERGGGYTF. The DNA of the CDR3 is TGTGCCAGCAGCCCACCCACAGGGGAACGCGGCGGTGGCTACACCTTC.

The J gene is TRBJ2-3, the V gene TRBV5-4; either TRBD1 or TRBD2 may supply D (6 bases each). The V and J ends lost 5 bases and 4 bases respectively, with 11 bases between them. The CDR3 is 13 residues long. CDR1 is SGHNT, CDR2 YYREEE, per germline (reference sequence). The CDR3 nucleotides are TGTGCCAGCAGTCAAGGGGGGTCAGATACGCAGTATTTT. This sequence encodes CASSQGGSDTQYF.

The V and J genes are TRBV7-2 and TRBJ2-1; 10 nucleotides line up with TRBD1. Germline V gene sequence: CDR1 SGHTA, CDR2 FQGNSA. This CDR3 comprises 15 residues. V trimming: 2 bases; J trimming: 7 bases; junction bases outside the gene matches: 5. The CDR3 protein is CASSLSGTGVNEQFF. CDR3 nucleotide sequence: TGTGCCAGCAGCTTATCCGGGACAGGGGTGAATGAGCAGTTCTTC.

V and J are TRBV2 and TRBJ1-1; the match to TRBD1 covers 11 bases. Germline CDR1 SNHLY, CDR2 FYNNEI. The CDR3 totals 15 residues. The junction had 6 bases not matched to a gene; V was cut back by 4 bases and J by 5 bases. CDR3 in amino acids: CASSGGTGGWTEAFF. The CDR3 DNA follows: TGTGCCAGCAGTGGGGGGACAGGGGGTTGGACTGAAGCTTTCTTT.

This clone was seen more than once but under ten times. V usage is TRBV5-5 and J usage is TRBJ2-7; D ambiguous. The CDR3 is 14 amino acids. CDR1 is SGHKS, CDR2 YYEKEE, per germline (reference sequence). V lost 4 bases, J lost 3 bases, and 14 bases lay in between. This chain's CDR3 is CASSLPPQSYEQYF. Here the CDR3 DNA reads TGTGCCAGCAGCCTACCCCCACAGAGCTACGAGCAGTACTTC. The whole variable domain, remainder taken from reference TRBV5-5 and TRBJ2-7, is DAGVTQSPTHLIKTRGQQVTLRCSPISGHKSVSWYQQVLGQGPQFIFQYYEKEERGRGNFPDRFSARQFPNYSSELNVNALLLGDSALYLCASSLPPQSYEQYFGPGTRLTVT.

The rearrangement links TRBV15 to TRBJ1-5; unclear D gene. CDR1 is LNHNV, CDR2 YYDKDF, per germline (reference sequence). The length of the CDR3 is 15 residues. Deletions cut 6 bases from V and 0 bases from J, with 12 bases between. DNA for the CDR3: TGTGCCACCAGATCAGTGGGAGTTAGCAATCAGCCCCAGCATTTT. Translation gives CATRSVGVSNQPQHF.

The genes are TRBV11-3 and TRBJ2-5; tentatively, D is TRBD2 (5 bases). Germline V gene sequence: CDR1 SGHNT, CDR2 YENEEA. This CDR3 contains 15 residues. V lost 0 bases and J 2 bases, leaving 10 bases between the germline ends. The CDR3 is CASSLEGSAQETQYF. The DNA for the CDR3 is TGTGCCAGCAGCTTAGAGGGTAGCGCACAAGAGACCCAGTACTTC.

The chain couples TRBV7-2 to TRBJ2-1, with D unclear. The germline V and J ends were trimmed by 1 base and 8 bases, with 12 bases remaining between them. The germline gives CDR1 SGHTA, CDR2 FQGNSA. The CDR3 is 14 amino acids. This CDR3 is CASSLGIGWDEQFF. The DNA for the CDR3 is TGTGCCAGCAGCTTAGGTATCGGGTGGGATGAGCAGTTCTTC.

The V gene is TRBV7-2, the J gene TRBJ1-1; D gene uncertain. This CDR3 contains 15 residues. The V end lost 1 base, the J end lost 3 bases, and 12 bases lay between the germline ends. The germline CDR1 and CDR2 sequences are SGHTA and FQGNSA. The CDR3 sequence: CASSLVAGGYTEAFF. CDR3 coding DNA: TGTGCCAGCAGCTTAGTTGCGGGTGGGTACACTGAAGCTTTCTTT.

The V gene is TRBV27, the J gene TRBJ1-3; no clear D. The CDR3 has 15 residues. The V and J ends lost 4 bases and 0 bases respectively, with 10 bases between them. Germline V lookup: CDR1 MNHEY, CDR2 SMNVEV (reference sequence). CDR3 DNA sequence: TGTGCCAGCAGTTATCAAGCGCACTCTGGAAACACCATATATTTT. This translates into CASSYQAHSGNTIYF.

CDR3 DNA: TGTGCCAGCAGCCGACTAGGGGACTATGGCTACACCTTC. It is translated as CASSRLGDYGYTF. This chain links TRBV5-4 with TRBJ1-2, with D tentatively TRBD1 (5 bases). This CDR3 region has 13 residues. Trimming removed 4 bases at V and 3 bases at J, with 10 bases between. CDR1 is SGHNT, CDR2 YYREEE, per germline (reference sequence).

V and J are TRBV15 and TRBJ2-7; no firm D call. Trimming left V 3 bases short and J 0 bases short, with 9 bases between. The germline CDR1 and CDR2 sequences are LNHNV and YYDKDF (reference sequence). This CDR3 is built from 14 residues. CDR3 sequence: CATSSRPSSYEQYF. CDR3 sequence (DNA): TGTGCCACCAGCAGTAGGCCGAGCTCCTACGAGCAGTACTTC.

The chain has TRBV2 and TRBJ1-2; tentatively, D is TRBD1 (6 bases). Trimming left V 6 bases short and J 0 bases short, with 11 bases between. This CDR3 is 14 amino acids long. Germline CDR1 reads SNHLY; CDR2 reads FYNNEI. CDR3 protein: CASSYRATNYGYTF. The CDR3 bases are TGTGCCAGCAGCTACAGGGCCACTAACTATGGCTACACCTTC.

The chain employs TRBV4-1 and TRBJ2-5; D gene uncertain. The CDR3 has 13 residues. Per germline, CDR1 MGHRA and CDR2 YSYEKL. V dropped 2 bases and J dropped 5 bases, with 9 bases sitting between them. The CDR3 DNA reads as TGCGCCAGCAGCCAAAATGAACGGGAGACCCAGTACTTC. The encoded protein is CASSQNERETQYF.

The V gene is TRBV6-5, the J gene TRBJ1-1; D is perhaps TRBD1 (5 bases). The V gene's germline CDR1 is MNHEY and CDR2 SVGAGI. This CDR3 contains 13 residues. The germline V and J ends were trimmed by 7 bases and 9 bases, with 18 bases remaining between them. Here the CDR3 DNA reads TGTGCCAGCACCCTCCCAGGGAGCTCCCAAGCTTTCTTT. Residues: CASTLPGSSQAFF.

The chain uses TRBV30 and TRBJ1-2; D gene ambiguous. Germline CDR1 reads GTSNPN; CDR2 reads SVGIG (reference sequence). Between the trimmed V and J ends, which lost 3 bases and 1 base, there was a span of 15 bases. This CDR3 contains 15 residues. CDR3 region: CAWRGRDMLNYGYTF. The CDR3 DNA reads as TGTGCCTGGAGGGGCCGGGATATGCTTAACTATGGCTACACCTTC.

V is TRBV10-3 and J is TRBJ2-6; the match to TRBD1 covers 7 bases. V lost 4 bases and J lost 0; bases outside the gene matches: 3. This CDR3 has 16 amino acids. Germline lookup yields CDR1 ENHRY and CDR2 SYGVKD. CDR3 coding DNA: TGTGCCATCAGTGGACAGGGTAGCTCTGGGGCCAACGTCCTGACTTTC. It encodes CAISGQGSSGANVLTF.

This rearrangement joins TRBV5-4 to TRBJ1-1; D might be TRBD1 (5 bases). The V end lost 0 bases, the J end lost 6 bases, and 9 bases lay between the germline ends. The germline gives CDR1 SGHNT, CDR2 YYREEE (reference sequence). This CDR3 region has 13 residues. CDR3 sequence reads: CASSLAGGSEAFF. The CDR3 DNA follows: TGTGCCAGCAGCTTGGCCGGGGGATCTGAAGCTTTCTTT.

The rearrangement joins TRBV4-1 to TRBJ2-5, with a tentative D call TRBD1 (6 bases). The germline V and J ends were trimmed by 1 base and 4 bases, with 10 bases remaining between them. The CDR3 is 14 amino acids. Germline CDR1 and CDR2: MGHRA and YSYEKL. DNA of the CDR3: TGCGCCAGCAGCCAAGCTGACAGGCTAGAGACCCAGTACTTC. Its translation: CASSQADRLETQYF.

V is TRBV19 and J is TRBJ2-3; D is unclear. Germline V gene lookup returns CDR1 LNHDA and CDR2 SQIVND (reference sequence). The V and J ends lost 5 bases and 0 bases respectively, with 9 bases between them. CDR3 length: 14 amino acids. The CDR3, as DNA: TGTGCCAGTAGTCTTACCCTTAGCACAGATACGCAGTATTTT. Protein: CASSLTLSTDTQYF.

This chain connects TRBV7-9 to TRBJ2-6, with D tentatively TRBD2 (5 bases). The germline CDR1 and CDR2 sequences are SEHNR and FQNEAQ (reference sequence). V shed 5 bases and J shed 0 bases, with 17 bases lying between them. This CDR3 has 18 residues. The DNA for the CDR3 is TGTGCCAGCAGCCTATGGAGGTCGACTCGCTCTGGGGCCAACGTCCTGACTTTC. It encodes CASSLWRSTRSGANVLTF.

V usage is TRBV10-2 and J usage is TRBJ1-1, with no clear D. Trimming took 6 bases from V and 1 from J, leaving 9 bases between them. There are 13 residues in the CDR3. Germline-derived CDR1 and CDR2 are WSHSY and SAAADI. CDR3 DNA: TGCGCCAGCAGGTTACAGAAGAACACTGAAGCTTTCTTT. Encoded protein: CASRLQKNTEAFF.